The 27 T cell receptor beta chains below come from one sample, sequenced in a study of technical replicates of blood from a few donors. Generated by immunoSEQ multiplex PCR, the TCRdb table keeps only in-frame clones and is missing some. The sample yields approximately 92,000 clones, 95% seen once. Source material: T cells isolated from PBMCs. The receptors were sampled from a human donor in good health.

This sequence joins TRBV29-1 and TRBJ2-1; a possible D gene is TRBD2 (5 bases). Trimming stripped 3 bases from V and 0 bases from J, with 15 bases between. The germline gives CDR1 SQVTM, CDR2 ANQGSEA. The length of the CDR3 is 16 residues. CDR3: CSVDSPRAGSYNEQFF. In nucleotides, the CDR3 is TGCAGCGTTGACTCCCCACGGGCGGGCTCCTACAATGAGCAGTTCTTC.

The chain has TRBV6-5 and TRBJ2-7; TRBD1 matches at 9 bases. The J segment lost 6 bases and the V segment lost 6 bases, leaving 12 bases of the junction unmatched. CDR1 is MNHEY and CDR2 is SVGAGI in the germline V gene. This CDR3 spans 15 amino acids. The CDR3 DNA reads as TGTGCCAGCAGAAAACCCGGGACAGGGTTTGGCGAGCAGTACTTC. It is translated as CASRKPGTGFGEQYF.

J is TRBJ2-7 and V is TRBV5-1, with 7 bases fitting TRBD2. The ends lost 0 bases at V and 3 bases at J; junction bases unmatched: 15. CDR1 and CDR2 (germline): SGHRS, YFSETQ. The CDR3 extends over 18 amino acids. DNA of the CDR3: TGCGCCAGCAGCTTGGCCCCTTCGACTAGCTCATTACACTACGAGCAGTACTTC. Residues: CASSLAPSTSSLHYEQYF.

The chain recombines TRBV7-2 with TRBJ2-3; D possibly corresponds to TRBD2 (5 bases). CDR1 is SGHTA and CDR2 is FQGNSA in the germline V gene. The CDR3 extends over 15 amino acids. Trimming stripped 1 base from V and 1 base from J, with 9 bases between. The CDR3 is CASSLVAGRTDTQYF. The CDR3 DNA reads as TGTGCCAGCAGCTTAGTGGCGGGCCGCACAGATACGCAGTATTTT.

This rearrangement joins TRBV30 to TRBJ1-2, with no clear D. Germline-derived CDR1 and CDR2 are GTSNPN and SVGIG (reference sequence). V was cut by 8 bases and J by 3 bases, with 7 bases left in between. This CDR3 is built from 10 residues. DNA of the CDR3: TGTGCCACGGGAGACTATGGCTACACCTTC. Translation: CATGDYGYTF.

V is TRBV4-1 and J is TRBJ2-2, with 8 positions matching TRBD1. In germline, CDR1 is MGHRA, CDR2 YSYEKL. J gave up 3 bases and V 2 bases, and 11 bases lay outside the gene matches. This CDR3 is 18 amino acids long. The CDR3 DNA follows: TGCGCCAGCAGCCAACCTACAATCGGACAGGGAGACACCGGGGAGCTGTTTTTT. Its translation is CASSQPTIGQGDTGELFF.

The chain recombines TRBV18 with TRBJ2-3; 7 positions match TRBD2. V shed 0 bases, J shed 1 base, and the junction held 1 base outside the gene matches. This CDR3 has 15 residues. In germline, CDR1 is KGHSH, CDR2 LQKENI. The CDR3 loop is CASSPPSGGTDTQYF. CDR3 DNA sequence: TGTGCCAGCTCACCACCCAGCGGGGGCACAGATACGCAGTATTTT.

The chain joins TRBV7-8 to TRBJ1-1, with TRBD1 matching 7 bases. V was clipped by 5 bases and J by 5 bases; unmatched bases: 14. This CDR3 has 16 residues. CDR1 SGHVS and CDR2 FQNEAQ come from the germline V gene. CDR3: CASSPTGAMAATEAFF. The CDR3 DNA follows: TGTGCCAGCAGCCCAACAGGGGCAATGGCTGCTACTGAAGCTTTCTTT.

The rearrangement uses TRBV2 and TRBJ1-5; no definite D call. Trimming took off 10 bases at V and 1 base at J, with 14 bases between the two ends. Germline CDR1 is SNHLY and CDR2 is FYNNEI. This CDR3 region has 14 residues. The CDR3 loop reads CATSLEQSNQPQHF. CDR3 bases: TGTGCCACCTCCCTGGAGCAGAGCAATCAGCCCCAGCATTTT. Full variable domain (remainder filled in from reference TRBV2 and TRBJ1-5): EPEVTQTPSHQVTQMGQEVILRCVPISNHLYFYWYRQILGQKVEFLVSFYNNEISEKSEIFDDQFSVERPDGSNFTLKIRSTKLEDSAMYFCATSLEQSNQPQHFGDGTRLSIL.

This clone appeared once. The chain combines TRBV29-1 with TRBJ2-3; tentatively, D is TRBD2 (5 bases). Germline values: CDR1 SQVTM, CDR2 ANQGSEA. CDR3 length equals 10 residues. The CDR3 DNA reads TGCGGGAGTGGGACAGATACGCAGTATTTT. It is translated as CGSGTDTQYF.

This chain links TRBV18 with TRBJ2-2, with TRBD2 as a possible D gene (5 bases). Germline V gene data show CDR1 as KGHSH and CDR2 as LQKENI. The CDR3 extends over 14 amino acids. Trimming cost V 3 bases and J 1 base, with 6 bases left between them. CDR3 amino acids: CASSPRENTGELFF. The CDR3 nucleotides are TGTGCCAGCTCACCGAGGGAGAACACCGGGGAGCTGTTTTTT.

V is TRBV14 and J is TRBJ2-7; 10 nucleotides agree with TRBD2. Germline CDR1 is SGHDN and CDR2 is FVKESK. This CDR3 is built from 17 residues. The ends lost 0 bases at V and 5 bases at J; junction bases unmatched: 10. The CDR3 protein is CASSQERWLAGVNEQYF. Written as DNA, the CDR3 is TGTGCCAGCAGCCAAGAAAGGTGGCTAGCGGGAGTCAACGAGCAGTACTTC. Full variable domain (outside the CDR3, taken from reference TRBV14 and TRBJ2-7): EAGVTQFPSHSVIEKGQTVTLRCDPISGHDNLYWYRRVMGKEIKFLLHFVKESKQDESGMPNNRFLAERTGGTYSTLKVQPAELEDSGVYFCASSQERWLAGVNEQYFGPGTRLTVT.

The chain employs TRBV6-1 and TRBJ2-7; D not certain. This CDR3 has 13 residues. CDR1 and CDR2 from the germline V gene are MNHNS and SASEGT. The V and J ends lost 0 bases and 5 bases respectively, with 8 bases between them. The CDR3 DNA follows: TGTGCCAGCAGTGAAGCGCTTCGGGACGAGCAGTACTTC. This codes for CASSEALRDEQYF.

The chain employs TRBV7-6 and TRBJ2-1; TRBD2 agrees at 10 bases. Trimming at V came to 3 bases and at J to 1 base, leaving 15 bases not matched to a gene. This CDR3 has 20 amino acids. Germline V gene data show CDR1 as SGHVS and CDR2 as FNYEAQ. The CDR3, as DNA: TGTGCCAGCAGCTTGGGGGGGGTACTAGCGGGACGTACGTCCTACAATGAGCAGTTCTTC. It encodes CASSLGGVLAGRTSYNEQFF. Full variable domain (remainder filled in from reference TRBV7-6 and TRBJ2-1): GAGVSQSPRYKVTKRGQDVALRCDPISGHVSLYWYRQALGQGPEFLTYFNYEAQQDKSGLPNDRFSAERPEGSISTLTIQRTEQRDSAMYRCASSLGGVLAGRTSYNEQFFGPGTRLTVL.

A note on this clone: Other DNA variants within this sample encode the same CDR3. The DNA of the CDR3 is TGTGCCAGCAGTCCTCGGACAGGGGGATATGGCTACACCTTC. It translates to CASSPRTGGYGYTF. The rearrangement uses TRBV28 and TRBJ1-2; 10 bases are a match to TRBD1. The CDR3 runs 14 residues. Trimming took 5 bases from V and 5 from J; bases not matched to a gene: 5. CDR1 is MDHEN and CDR2 is SYDVKM in the germline V gene.

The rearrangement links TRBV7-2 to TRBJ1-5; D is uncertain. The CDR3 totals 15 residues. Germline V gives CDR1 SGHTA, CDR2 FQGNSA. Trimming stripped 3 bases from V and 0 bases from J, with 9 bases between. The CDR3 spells CASSFIGDSNQPQHF. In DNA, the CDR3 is TGTGCCAGCAGCTTCATCGGGGATAGCAATCAGCCCCAGCATTTT.

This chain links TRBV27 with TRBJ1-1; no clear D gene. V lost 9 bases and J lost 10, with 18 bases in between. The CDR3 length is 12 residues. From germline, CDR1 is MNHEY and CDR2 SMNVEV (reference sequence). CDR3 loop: CASLEPPGGAFF. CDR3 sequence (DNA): TGTGCCAGTCTTGAGCCCCCGGGAGGAGCTTTCTTT.

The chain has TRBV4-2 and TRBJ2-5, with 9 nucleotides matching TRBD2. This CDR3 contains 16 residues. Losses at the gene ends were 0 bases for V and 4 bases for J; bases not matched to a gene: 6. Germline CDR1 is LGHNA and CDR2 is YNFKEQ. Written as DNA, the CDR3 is TGTGCCAGCAGCCAAGACCCTAGCGGGACCGGAGAGACCCAGTACTTC. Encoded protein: CASSQDPSGTGETQYF.

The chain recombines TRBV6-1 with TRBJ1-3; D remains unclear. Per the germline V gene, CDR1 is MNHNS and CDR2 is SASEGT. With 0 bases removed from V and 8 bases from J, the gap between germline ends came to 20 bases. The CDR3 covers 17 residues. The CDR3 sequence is CASSEASPGLYAHTIYF. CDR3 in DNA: TGTGCCAGCAGTGAAGCGTCCCCGGGTCTTTACGCACACACCATATATTTT.

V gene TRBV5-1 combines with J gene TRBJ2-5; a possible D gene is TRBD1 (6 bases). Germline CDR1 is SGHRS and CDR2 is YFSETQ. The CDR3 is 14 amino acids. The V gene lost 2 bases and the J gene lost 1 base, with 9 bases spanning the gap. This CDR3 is CASSLKGGQETQYF. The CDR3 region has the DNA TGCGCCAGCAGCTTAAAAGGGGGCCAAGAGACCCAGTACTTC.

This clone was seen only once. The CDR3 loop reads CASSADRSTEQFF. CDR3 sequence (DNA): TGTGCCAGCAGCGCGGACAGGTCTACTGAGCAGTTCTTC. This chain uses TRBV9 with TRBJ2-1, with 7 bases identical to TRBD1. The germline V gene encodes CDR1 SGDLS and CDR2 YYNGEE. The V gene end was trimmed by 3 bases and the J gene end by 9 bases; junction bases not matched to a gene: 6. The CDR3 consists of 13 residues.

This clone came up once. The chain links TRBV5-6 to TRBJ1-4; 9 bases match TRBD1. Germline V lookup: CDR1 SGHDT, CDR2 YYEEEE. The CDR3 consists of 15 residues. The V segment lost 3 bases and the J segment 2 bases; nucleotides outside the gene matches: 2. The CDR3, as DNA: TGTGCCAGCAGCTCCGGACAGGGGACTAATGAAAAACTGTTTTTT. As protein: CASSSGQGTNEKLFF. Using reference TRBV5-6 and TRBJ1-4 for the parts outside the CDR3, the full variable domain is DAGVTQSPTHLIKTRGQQVTLRCSPKSGHDTVSWYQQALGQGPQFIFQYYEEEERQRGNFPDRFSGHQFPNYSSELNVNALLLGDSALYLCASSSGQGTNEKLFFGSGTQLSVL.

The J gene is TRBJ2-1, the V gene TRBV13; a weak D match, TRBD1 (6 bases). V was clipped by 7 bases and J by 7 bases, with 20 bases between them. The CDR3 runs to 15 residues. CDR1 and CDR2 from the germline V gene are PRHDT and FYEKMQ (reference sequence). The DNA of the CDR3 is TGTGCCAGCACTCAGGGGCGGGCCTGGGGGAATGAGCAGTTCTTC. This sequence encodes CASTQGRAWGNEQFF.

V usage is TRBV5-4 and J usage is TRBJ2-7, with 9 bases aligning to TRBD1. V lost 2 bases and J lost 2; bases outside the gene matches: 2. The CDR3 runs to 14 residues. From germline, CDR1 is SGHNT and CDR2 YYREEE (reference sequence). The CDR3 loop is CASSFRDRAYEQYF. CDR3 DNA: TGTGCCAGCAGCTTCCGGGACAGGGCCTACGAGCAGTACTTC.

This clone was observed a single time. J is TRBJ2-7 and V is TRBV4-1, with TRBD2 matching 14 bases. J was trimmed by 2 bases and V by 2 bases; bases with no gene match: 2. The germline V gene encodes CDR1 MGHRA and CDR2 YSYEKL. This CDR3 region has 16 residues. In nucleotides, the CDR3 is TGCGCCAGCAGCCAACCGACTAGCGGGAGGGCCTACGAGCAGTACTTC. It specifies CASSQPTSGRAYEQYF.

DNA for the CDR3: TGCGCCAGCAGTGAGGACAGGGTTTGGGATGAAAAACTGTTTTTT. Translated, it gives CASSEDRVWDEKLFF. The rearrangement joins TRBV10-2 to TRBJ1-4, with 7 bases matching TRBD1. CDR1 is WSHSY, CDR2 SAAADI, per germline. This CDR3 has 15 amino acids. J gave up 6 bases and V 2 bases, and 6 bases lay outside the gene matches.

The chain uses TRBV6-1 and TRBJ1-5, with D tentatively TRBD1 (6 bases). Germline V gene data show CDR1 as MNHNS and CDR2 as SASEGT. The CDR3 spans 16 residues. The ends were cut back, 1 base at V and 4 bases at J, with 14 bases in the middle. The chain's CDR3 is CASSEVRSQGNQPQHF. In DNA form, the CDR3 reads TGTGCCAGCAGTGAAGTAAGAAGTCAGGGGAATCAGCCCCAGCATTTT.